This TCR beta chain was recovered during a study of T-cell memory formation after mild COVID-19. TCRdb redid the calling of the 5' RACE reads with MiXCR, one entry per CDR3 protein. The data contain almost 350,000 distinct CDR3 sequences, around 20% of them singletons. Study-wide points: Most CD4+ clones that shrank were in CM and EM, while CD8+ ones turned up in EMRA. Later expanders leaned CD4+, whereas clones that contracted between day 15 and 85 were balanced CD4/CD8.

This CDR3 has 15 amino acids. V lost 3 bases and J lost 1, with 10 bases in between. To note about this clonotype: Its antigen is unidentified.

Sequences were obtained from PBMCs or a T cell subset sorted from them (not recorded which). The gene calls are TRBV12-3 or TRBV12-4 and TRBJ1-3, with unresolved D. The receptor's source is a man younger than 35 who had mild COVID-19 (a few samples of this study predate the infection). Cell type and time point are not known. CDR3 loop: CASSFPARSGNTIYF. The DNA for the CDR3 is TGTGCCAGCAGTTTTCCCGCAAGATCTGGAAACACCATATATTTT.